The 10 T cell receptor beta chains below were found in one sample sequenced in a study of PD-1 and CTLA-4 blockade in melanoma. Some clones are missing from TCRdb's copy, which holds only in-frame ones; the method was immunoSEQ multiplex PCR. The table records approximately 17,000 clones, around two thirds of them present only once. The sequencing used CD8+ T cells from peripheral blood, collected from a patient given anti-PD-1 treatment. These receptors were taken from a human donor with melanoma.

This clone occurred once. This chain connects TRBV7-8 to TRBJ2-1, with a weak D call TRBD1 (6 bases). Trimming pared 0 bases from V and 0 bases from J, leaving 9 bases between. This CDR3 is 16 amino acids long. Germline V gene data show CDR1 as SGHVS and CDR2 as FQNEAQ. CDR3 in DNA: TGTGCCAGCAGCTTAGCGGGGGACACCTCCTACAATGAGCAGTTCTTC. Its translation is CASSLAGDTSYNEQFF.

The genes are TRBV6-6 and TRBJ1-1, with TRBD1 matching 7 bases. The CDR3 is made up of 12 amino acids. Germline V gene data show CDR1 as MNHNY and CDR2 as SVGAGI (reference sequence). Unmatched junction bases numbered 3, after V lost 4 bases and J lost 7 bases. The CDR3: CASSWGQIEAFF. CDR3 nucleotides: TGTGCCAGCAGTTGGGGACAGATTGAAGCTTTCTTT.

The chain carries TRBV6-2 or TRBV6-3 and TRBJ2-3; TRBD2 matches at 14 bases. Trimming at V came to 7 bases and at J to 1 base, leaving 7 bases not matched to a gene. The CDR3 is 17 amino acids. Germline V gene lookup returns CDR1 MNHEY and CDR2 SVGEGT. This chain's CDR3 is CASIPGLAGVGTDTQYF. CDR3 nucleotides: TGTGCCAGCATCCCGGGACTAGCGGGAGTTGGCACAGATACGCAGTATTTT.

V is TRBV7-9 and J is TRBJ2-2; 9 positions match TRBD2. Trimming at V came to 10 bases and at J to 4 bases, leaving 4 bases not matched to a gene. Germline V lookup: CDR1 SEHNR, CDR2 FQNEAQ (reference sequence). The CDR3 sequence is 13 residues long. CDR3: CAKGLASTGELFF. DNA of the CDR3: TGTGCCAAAGGACTAGCGAGCACCGGGGAGCTGTTTTTT.

V is TRBV10-2 and J is TRBJ2-1, with 10 bases that match TRBD2. V gave up 3 bases and J gave up 9 bases; unmatched junction bases: 5. The CDR3 spans 14 residues. In germline, CDR1 is WSHSY, CDR2 SAAADI. The CDR3 bases are TGCGCCAGCAGTGATCTAGCGGGAGCGATTGAGCAGTTCTTC. Its protein is CASSDLAGAIEQFF.

This clone appeared once. The chain recombines TRBV5-5 with TRBJ2-7; D perhaps matches TRBD1 (5 bases). With 4 bases removed from V and 0 bases from J, the gap between germline ends came to 11 bases. Germline V gives CDR1 SGHKS, CDR2 YYEKEE (reference sequence). The CDR3 is made up of 14 amino acids. This chain's CDR3 is CASSQGTNSYEQYF. DNA of the CDR3: TGTGCCAGCAGCCAGGGTACAAACTCCTACGAGCAGTACTTC.

This chain joins TRBV24-1 and TRBJ1-2, with 10 positions matching TRBD1. Trimming cost V 4 bases and J 6 bases; bases outside gene matches: 4. The CDR3 loop spans 14 amino acids. Germline assignment: CDR1 KGHDR and CDR2 SFDVKD. Here the CDR3 DNA reads TGTGCCACCAGTGACTGGGACAGGGGAAATGGCTACACCTTC. Its translation: CATSDWDRGNGYTF.

This chain uses TRBV19 with TRBJ1-1; 10 bases map to TRBD1. Germline values: CDR1 LNHDA, CDR2 SQIVND (reference sequence). Trimming took 3 bases from V and 4 from J; bases not matched to a gene: 5. There are 15 residues in the CDR3. The CDR3 is CASSIWTGGSTEAFF. CDR3 bases: TGTGCCAGTAGTATCTGGACAGGGGGGAGCACTGAAGCTTTCTTT.

The chain employs TRBV27 and TRBJ2-5, with TRBD2 matching over 9 bases. This CDR3 has 16 amino acids. The germline V gene encodes CDR1 MNHEY and CDR2 SMNVEV (reference sequence). V was pared by 2 bases and J by 4 bases, with 8 bases of the junction left unmatched. The CDR3 is CASSLSGGLNGETQYF. The DNA for the CDR3 is TGTGCCAGCAGTTTAAGCGGGGGGCTAAACGGAGAGACCCAGTACTTC.

The rearrangement links TRBV5-1 to TRBJ2-3, with D perhaps TRBD1 or TRBD2 (5 bases each). Between the trimmed V and J ends, which lost 0 bases and 1 base, there was a span of 12 bases. The CDR3 contains 16 residues. Germline assignment: CDR1 SGHRS and CDR2 YFSETQ. The CDR3 is CASSLGRQGRTDTQYF. The CDR3 nucleotides read TGCGCCAGCAGCTTGGGTCGCCAGGGACGCACAGATACGCAGTATTTT.